This T cell receptor beta chain was captured in a study of CD8 T cells in ankylosing spondylitis. Study conclusions and caveats: Peripheral blood held disease-linked clones only at relatively low frequency, and these were CD8+.

Library preparation for TCR beta used quantitative 5'-RACE with molecular barcodes. TCRdb re-derived calls from the 5' RACE reads in MiXCR, one entry per CDR3 protein. The table includes about 39,000 distinct CDR3 sequences, roughly 3.1% detected once. CDR3 length: 18 amino acids. This clonotype was seen repeatedly, ten times or more. The antigen remains unidentified. The V gene is TRBV1, the J gene TRBJ1-5; TRBD1 is the table's D call, not checked against the DNA. TRBV1 is labeled a pseudogene. The receptor comes from a male donor with ankylosing spondylitis or in good health (not recorded which). Sequences were obtained from blood, either unsorted or a sorted T cell fraction (not recorded which). As DNA, the CDR3 is TGCACCAGCAGCCAGATAGGGGTAAAATTCAGGAGCAATCAGCCCCAGCATTTT. It translates to CTSSQIGVKFRSNQPQHF.